The present T cell receptor (beta chain) was sequenced within a study of T cell responses to AZD1222 COVID-19 vaccine. With regard to this clone: Its antigen is as yet unknown.

Profiled with immunoSEQ multiplex PCR; TCRdb holds only in-frame clones, not every one. The sample holds roughly 150,000 clones, 70% to 90% seen once. General study points: Spike-specific TCR breadth and depth went up after people got two AZD1222 doses. The donors showed a predominance of white British ancestry and of females, with possible underestimation of clonal diversity. Sampling captured repertoires only after the peak T cell response.

Trimming took off 4 bases at V and 5 bases at J, with 9 bases between the two ends. Per the germline V gene, CDR1 is SGHTA and CDR2 is FQGTGA. This CDR3 comprises 13 residues. The rearrangement joins TRBV7-3 to TRBJ2-1; a weak D match, TRBD1 (5 bases). This receptor was identified in an adult who had recovered from COVID-19. The starting material was peripheral blood, obtained after recovery from COVID-19. CDR3 in DNA: TGTGCCAGCAGCTCGGCAGGGCACAATGAGCAGTTCTTC. Translation gives CASSSAGHNEQFF.